This T cell receptor beta chain was captured in a study of T cell repertoires in cytomegalovirus infection. This clonotype was counted at least ten times. What it binds is not known. Germline CDR1 SGHTA, CDR2 FQGNSA. This CDR3 spans 18 amino acids. V shed 2 bases, J shed 0 bases, and the junction held 11 bases outside the gene matches. Each CDR3 protein is one row after TCRdb ran MiXCR on the reads. This sample has approximately 280,000 distinct CDR3 sequences, with under 25% found just once. V is TRBV7-2 and J is TRBJ2-3, with 7 bases fitting TRBD2. The sequence came from a human donor in good health (CMV status not recorded). Some clones in this sample may be carry-over from other donors' samples. The sample here was cultured PBMCs, taken from culture after CMV antigen stimulation. The DNA of the CDR3 is TGTGCCAGCAGCTTACGCTCGATACTAGCGAGAAGCACAGATACGCAGTATTTT. Translating gives CASSLRSILARSTDTQYF.